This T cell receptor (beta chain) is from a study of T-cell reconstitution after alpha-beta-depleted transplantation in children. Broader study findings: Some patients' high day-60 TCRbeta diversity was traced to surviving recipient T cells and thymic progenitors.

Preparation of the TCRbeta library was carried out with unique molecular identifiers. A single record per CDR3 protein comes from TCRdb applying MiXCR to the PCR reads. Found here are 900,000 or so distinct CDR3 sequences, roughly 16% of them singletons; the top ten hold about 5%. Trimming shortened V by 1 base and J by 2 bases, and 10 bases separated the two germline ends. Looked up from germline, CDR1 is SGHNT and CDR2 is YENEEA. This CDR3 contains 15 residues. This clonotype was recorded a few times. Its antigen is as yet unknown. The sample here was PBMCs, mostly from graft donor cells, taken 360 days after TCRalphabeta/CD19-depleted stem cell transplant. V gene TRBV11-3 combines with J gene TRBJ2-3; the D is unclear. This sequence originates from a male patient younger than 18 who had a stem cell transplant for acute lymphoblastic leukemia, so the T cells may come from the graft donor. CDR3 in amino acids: CASSLGLQLTDTQYF. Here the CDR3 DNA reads TGTGCCAGCAGCTTAGGCCTACAACTCACAGATACGCAGTATTTT.